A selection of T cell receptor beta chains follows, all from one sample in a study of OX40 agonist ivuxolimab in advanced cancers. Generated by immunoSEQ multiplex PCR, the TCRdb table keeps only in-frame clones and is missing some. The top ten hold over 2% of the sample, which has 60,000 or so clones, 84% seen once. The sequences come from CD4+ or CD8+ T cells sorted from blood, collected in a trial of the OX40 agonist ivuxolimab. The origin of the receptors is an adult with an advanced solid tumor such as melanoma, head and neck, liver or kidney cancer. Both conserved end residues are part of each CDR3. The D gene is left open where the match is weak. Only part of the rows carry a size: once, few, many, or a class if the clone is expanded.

CDR3aa: CASSLKAFANTGELFF
CDR3nt: TGTGCCAGCAGCTTAAAGGCGTTCGCGAACACCGGGGAGCTGTTTTTT
j_gene: TRBJ2-2
d_gene: -
abundance: -
v_gene: TRBV7-8

CDR3aa: CASSLGGRGDTQYF
CDR3nt: TGTGCCAGCAGCTTAGGGGGTAGGGGAGATACGCAGTATTTT
j_gene: TRBJ2-3
d_gene: -
abundance: -
v_gene: TRBV11-2

CDR3aa: CASLEDRGEYGYTF
CDR3nt: TGTGCCAGTCTCGAGGACAGGGGAGAGTATGGCTACACCTTC
j_gene: TRBJ1-2
d_gene: TRBD1
abundance: -
v_gene: TRBV5-4

CDR3aa: CASSNTDTQYF
CDR3nt: TGTGCCAGCAGTAATACAGATACGCAGTATTTT
j_gene: TRBJ2-3
d_gene: -
abundance: few
v_gene: TRBV7-9

CDR3aa: CASSLKGIGFSEQYF
CDR3nt: TGTGCCAGCAGTTTAAAGGGCATAGGGTTTAGCGAGCAGTACTTC
j_gene: TRBJ2-7
d_gene: -
abundance: -
v_gene: TRBV27

CDR3aa: CASSVEPPPTRYEQYF
CDR3nt: TGTGCCAGCAGCGTAGAACCCCCACCCACTAGATACGAGCAGTACTTC
j_gene: TRBJ2-7
d_gene: -
abundance: -
v_gene: TRBV9

CDR3aa: CASSLLASGRARGETQYF
CDR3nt: TGTGCCAGCAGCTTATTGGCTAGCGGGAGGGCCCGGGGAGAGACCCAGTACTTC
j_gene: TRBJ2-5
d_gene: TRBD2
abundance: -
v_gene: TRBV11-2

CDR3aa: CASAVGATDTQYF
CDR3nt: TGTGCCAGCGCAGTTGGGGCCACAGATACGCAGTATTTT
j_gene: TRBJ2-3
d_gene: -
abundance: -
v_gene: TRBV9

CDR3aa: CASSLRSSRRAFF
CDR3nt: TGTGCCAGCAGTTTACGGTCCTCAAGGCGGGCTTTCTTT
j_gene: TRBJ1-1
d_gene: -
abundance: -
v_gene: TRBV6-5

CDR3aa: CASSRDQSYEQYF
CDR3nt: TGTGCCAGCAGCCGGGACCAGTCCTACGAGCAGTACTTC
j_gene: TRBJ2-7
d_gene: -
abundance: -
v_gene: TRBV7-2

CDR3aa: CASSGTGFEQYF
CDR3nt: TGTGCCAGCAGCGGGACAGGGTTCGAGCAGTACTTC
j_gene: TRBJ2-7
d_gene: TRBD1
abundance: -
v_gene: TRBV9

CDR3aa: CASTSPGTIANTGELFF
CDR3nt: TGTGCCAGCACCTCCCCCGGGACAATTGCGAACACCGGGGAGCTGTTTTTT
j_gene: TRBJ2-2
d_gene: -
abundance: -
v_gene: TRBV2

CDR3aa: CAWSNRGRRGYTF
CDR3nt: TGTGCCTGGAGTAACAGGGGGCGGCGAGGCTACACCTTC
j_gene: TRBJ1-2
d_gene: TRBD1
abundance: -
v_gene: TRBV30